This passage covers 5 T cell receptor beta chains from one sample sequenced in a study of CD39 and CD103 CD8 tumor-infiltrating T cells. TCRdb keeps only in-frame clones here, not all; method: immunoSEQ multiplex PCR. Of around 1,800 clones listed, roughly 73% are singletons. The sample consisted of CD39- CD103- CD8+ T cells sorted from the tumor. The subset is: CD103-CD39- double-negative CD45RA- CD8 T cells. The source is a human donor with head and neck squamous cell carcinoma.

This chain joins TRBV28 and TRBJ1-5; weak D call: TRBD1 (6 bases). V was shortened by 5 bases and J by 5 bases, with 13 bases between the two germline ends. The CDR3 totals 14 residues. Germline CDR1 reads MDHEN; CDR2 reads SYDVKM. CDR3 nucleotides: TGTGCCAGCAGTCCGATGGCAGGGGATCAGCCCCAGCATTTT. Encoded protein: CASSPMAGDQPQHF.

The J gene is TRBJ1-5, the V gene TRBV7-8, with D unclear. CDR1 is SGHVS, CDR2 FQNEAQ, per germline. The ends were cut back, 5 bases at V and 2 bases at J, with 7 bases in the middle. The CDR3 totals 13 residues. The CDR3 loop is CASSPSGNQPQHF. The CDR3 DNA sequence: TGTGCCAGCAGCCCCTCTGGCAATCAGCCCCAGCATTTT.

With respect to this clone: One end of the junction does not line up with germline, which may come from a read error. This chain's CDR3 is CASSLEGQGYNGQFF. The CDR3 bases are TGCGCCAGCAGCTTGGAGGGACAGGGCTACAATGGGCAGTTCTTC. The gene calls are TRBV5-1 and TRBJ2-1; 9 nucleotides line up with TRBD1. Germline V gives CDR1 SGHRS, CDR2 YFSETQ. The CDR3 covers 15 residues.

The chain is built from TRBV5-6 and TRBJ2-1, with 14 bases aligning to TRBD2. The trim removed 3 bases at V and 7 bases at J, leaving 15 bases unmatched. From germline, CDR1 is SGHDT and CDR2 YYEEEE. The CDR3 is 19 amino acids. In DNA form, the CDR3 reads TGTGCCAGCAGCTCGAATTTACCGGGACTAGCGGGAGAATCTAATGAGCAGTTCTTC. Encoded protein: CASSSNLPGLAGESNEQFF.

The V and J genes are TRBV7-2 and TRBJ1-4; D is ambiguous. The CDR3 covers 15 residues. The germline V and J ends were trimmed by 5 bases and 0 bases, with 10 bases remaining between them. The germline V gene has CDR1 SGHTA and CDR2 FQGNSA. This chain's CDR3 is CASSAQLATNEKLFF. The CDR3 bases are TGTGCCAGCAGCGCCCAGCTGGCAACTAATGAAAAACTGTTTTTT.